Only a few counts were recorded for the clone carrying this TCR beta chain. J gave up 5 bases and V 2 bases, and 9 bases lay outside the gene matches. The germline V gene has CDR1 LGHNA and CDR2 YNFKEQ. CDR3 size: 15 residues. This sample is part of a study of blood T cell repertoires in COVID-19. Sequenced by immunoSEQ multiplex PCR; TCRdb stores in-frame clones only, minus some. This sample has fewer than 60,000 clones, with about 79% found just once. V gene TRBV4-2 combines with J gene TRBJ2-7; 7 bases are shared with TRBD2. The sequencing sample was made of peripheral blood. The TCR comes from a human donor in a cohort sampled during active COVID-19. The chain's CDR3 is CASSQRPSGPHEQYF. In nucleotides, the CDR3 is TGTGCCAGCAGCCAACGTCCTAGCGGACCCCACGAGCAGTACTTC.